This T cell receptor beta chain was observed in a study of blood T cell repertoires in COVID-19. The wider study: Donors in the United States, Italy and Spain gave samples during acute or convalescent COVID-19.

In the source study's methods: It was from reference gene primer amplification that nucleated cell counts were estimated. Sequencing used immunoSEQ multiplex PCR; TCRdb keeps in-frame clones, though not all of them. Clonal size and the V and J genes are those of that table, whereas D and trimming came from the DNA. Among under 250,000 clones listed, approximately 85% were seen once. This CDR3 comprises 11 residues. Looked up from germline, CDR1 is MDHEN and CDR2 is SYDVKM. V dropped 8 bases and J dropped 9; count of bases not matched to a gene: 3. This clone was recorded a few times. Sequencing used peripheral blood. The clonotype was recovered from a woman between 65 and 79 years old with acute or convalescent COVID-19. The V call is TRBV28, the J call TRBJ2-4; 8 bases align to TRBD1. The CDR3 coding sequence is TGTGCCAGCCAGGGGGCATCCATTCAGTACTTC. Translated: CASQGASIQYF.